This TCR beta chain came from a study of OX40 agonist ivuxolimab in advanced cancers. Study information: The drug used for patients, ivuxolimab, was an agonistic anti-OX40 (CD134) antibody. Participants, approximately 83% male, averaged roughly 59 years of age, ranging from about 23 to 79.

Germline V gene sequence: CDR1 SGHAT, CDR2 FQDESV (reference sequence). This CDR3 contains 16 residues. V was pared by 2 bases and J by 6 bases, with 20 bases between. Remarks on this clone: The antigen is unknown.

Whole-study results and caveats: More expanded clones were seen, on average, in CD8+ T cells than in CD4+.

The protocol was immunoSEQ multiplex PCR, while the TCRdb copy is restricted to in-frame clones and leaves out a portion. The sample has 80,000 or so clones, about 93% seen once; the top ten hold 14%. The J gene is TRBJ2-7, the V gene TRBV11-1; D is perhaps TRBD1 (5 bases). Source: CD4+ or CD8+ T cells sorted from blood, taken in a trial of the OX40 agonist ivuxolimab. The clonotype originates from an adult with an advanced solid tumor such as melanoma, head and neck, liver or kidney cancer. The CDR3 loop is CASSLSPQGSVPEQYF. In DNA, the CDR3 is TGTGCCAGCAGCTTATCGCCTCAGGGTTCGGTGCCCGAGCAGTACTTC. Looking up the rest from reference TRBV11-1 and TRBJ2-7 gives the full variable domain: EAEVAQSPRYKITEKSQAVAFWCDPISGHATLYWYRQILGQGPELLVQFQDESVVDDSQLPKDRFSAERLKGVDSTLKIQPAELGDSAMYLCASSLSPQGSVPEQYFGPGTRLTVT.